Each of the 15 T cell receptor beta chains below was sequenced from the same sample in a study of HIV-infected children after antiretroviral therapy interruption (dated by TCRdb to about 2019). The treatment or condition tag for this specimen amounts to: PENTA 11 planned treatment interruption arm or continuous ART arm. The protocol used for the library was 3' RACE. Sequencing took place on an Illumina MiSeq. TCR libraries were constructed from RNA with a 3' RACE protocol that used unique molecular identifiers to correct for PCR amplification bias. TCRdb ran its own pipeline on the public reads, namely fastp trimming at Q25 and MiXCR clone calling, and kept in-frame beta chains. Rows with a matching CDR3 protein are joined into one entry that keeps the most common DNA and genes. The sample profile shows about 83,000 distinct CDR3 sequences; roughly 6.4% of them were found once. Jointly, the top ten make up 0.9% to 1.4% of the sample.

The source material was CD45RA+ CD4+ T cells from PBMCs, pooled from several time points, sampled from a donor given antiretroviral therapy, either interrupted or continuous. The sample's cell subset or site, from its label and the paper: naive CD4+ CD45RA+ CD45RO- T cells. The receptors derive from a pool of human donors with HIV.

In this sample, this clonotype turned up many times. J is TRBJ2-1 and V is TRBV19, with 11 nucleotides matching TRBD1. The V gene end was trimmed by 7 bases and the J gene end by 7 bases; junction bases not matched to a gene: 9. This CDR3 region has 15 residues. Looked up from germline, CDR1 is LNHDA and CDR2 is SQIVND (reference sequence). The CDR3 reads CASTKGQGAYNEQFF. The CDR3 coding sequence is TGTGCCAGTACGAAAGGACAGGGGGCTTATAATGAGCAGTTCTTC.

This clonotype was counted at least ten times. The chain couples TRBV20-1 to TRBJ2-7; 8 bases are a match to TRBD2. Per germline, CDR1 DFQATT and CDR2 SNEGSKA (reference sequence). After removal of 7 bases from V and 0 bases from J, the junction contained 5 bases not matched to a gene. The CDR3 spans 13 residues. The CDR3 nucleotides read TGCAGTGTTGGGGGGACTAGCTCCTACGAGCAGTACTTC. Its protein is CSVGGTSSYEQYF.

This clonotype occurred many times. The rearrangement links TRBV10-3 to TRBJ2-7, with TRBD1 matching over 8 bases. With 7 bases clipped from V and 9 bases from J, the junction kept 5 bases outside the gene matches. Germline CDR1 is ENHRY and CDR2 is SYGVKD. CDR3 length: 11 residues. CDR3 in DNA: TGTGCCATCACTCAGGGGGCCGGGCAGTACTTC. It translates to CAITQGAGQYF.

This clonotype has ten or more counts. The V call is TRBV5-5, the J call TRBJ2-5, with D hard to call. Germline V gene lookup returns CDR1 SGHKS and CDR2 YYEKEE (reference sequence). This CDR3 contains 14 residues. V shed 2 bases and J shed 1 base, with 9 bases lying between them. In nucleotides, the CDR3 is TGTGCCAGCAGCTTACCCCCTCCCCAAGAGACCCAGTACTTC. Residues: CASSLPPPQETQYF.

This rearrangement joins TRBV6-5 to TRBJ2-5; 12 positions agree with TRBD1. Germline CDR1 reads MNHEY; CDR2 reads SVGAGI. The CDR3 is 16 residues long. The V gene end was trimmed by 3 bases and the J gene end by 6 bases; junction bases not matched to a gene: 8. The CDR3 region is CASSYAGTGGGKTQYF. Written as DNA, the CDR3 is TGTGCCAGCAGTTATGCCGGGACAGGGGGCGGAAAGACCCAGTACTTC.

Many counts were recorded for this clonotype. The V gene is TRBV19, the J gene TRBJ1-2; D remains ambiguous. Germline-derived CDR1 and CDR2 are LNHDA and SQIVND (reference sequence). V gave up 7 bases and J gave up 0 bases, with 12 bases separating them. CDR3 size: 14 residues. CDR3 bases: TGTGCCAGTACGGAGGACGGGACTAACTATGGCTACACCTTC. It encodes CASTEDGTNYGYTF.

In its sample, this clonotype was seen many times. The CDR3 protein is CASRMDSNSNQPQHF. CDR3 in DNA: TGTGCCAGCAGAATGGACAGCAATAGCAATCAGCCCCAGCATTTT. This chain joins TRBV6-1 and TRBJ1-5; perhaps TRBD1 as D (6 bases). The CDR3 consists of 15 residues. The V gene lost 6 bases and the J gene lost 0 bases, with 12 bases spanning the gap. Looked up from germline, CDR1 is MNHNS and CDR2 is SASEGT.

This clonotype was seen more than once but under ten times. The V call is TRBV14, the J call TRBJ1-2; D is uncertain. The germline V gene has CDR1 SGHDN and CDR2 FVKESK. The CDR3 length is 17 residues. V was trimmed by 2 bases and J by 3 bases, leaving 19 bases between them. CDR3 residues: CASSQRTPLQRDYGYTF. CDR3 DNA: TGTGCCAGCAGCCAAAGAACACCGCTACAGAGGGACTATGGCTACACCTTC.

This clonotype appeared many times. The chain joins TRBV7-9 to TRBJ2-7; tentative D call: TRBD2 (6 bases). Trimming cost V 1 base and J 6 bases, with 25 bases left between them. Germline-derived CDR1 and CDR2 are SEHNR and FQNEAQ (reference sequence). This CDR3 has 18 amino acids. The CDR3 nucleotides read TGTGCCAGCAGCTTAGGACGACCGGGACTTATCCCAGCCGCCGAGCAGTACTTC. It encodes CASSLGRPGLIPAAEQYF.

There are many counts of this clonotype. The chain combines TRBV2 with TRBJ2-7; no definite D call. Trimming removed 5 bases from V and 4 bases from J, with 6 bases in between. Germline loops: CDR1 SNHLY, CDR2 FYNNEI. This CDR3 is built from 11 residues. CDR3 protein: CASSQQYEQYF. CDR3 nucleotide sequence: TGTGCCAGCAGTCAACAGTACGAGCAGTACTTC.

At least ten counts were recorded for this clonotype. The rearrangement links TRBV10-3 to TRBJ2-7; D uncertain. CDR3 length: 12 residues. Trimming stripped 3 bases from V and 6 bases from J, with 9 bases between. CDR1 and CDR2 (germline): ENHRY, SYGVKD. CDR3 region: CAISDSVFEQYF. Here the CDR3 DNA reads TGTGCCATCAGTGATTCGGTGTTCGAGCAGTACTTC.

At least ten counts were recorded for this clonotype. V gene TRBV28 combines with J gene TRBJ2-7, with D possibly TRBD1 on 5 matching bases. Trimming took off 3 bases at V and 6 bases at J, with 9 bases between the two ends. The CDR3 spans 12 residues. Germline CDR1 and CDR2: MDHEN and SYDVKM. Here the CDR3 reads CASSLAGREQYF. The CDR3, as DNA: TGTGCCAGCAGTTTGGCAGGGCGCGAGCAGTACTTC.

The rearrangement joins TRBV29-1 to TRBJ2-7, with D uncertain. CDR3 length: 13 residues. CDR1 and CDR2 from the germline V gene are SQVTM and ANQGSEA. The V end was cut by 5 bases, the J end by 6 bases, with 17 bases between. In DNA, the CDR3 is TGCAGCGTTCTGGACCGCACTTTTCTCGAGCAGTACTTC. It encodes CSVLDRTFLEQYF.

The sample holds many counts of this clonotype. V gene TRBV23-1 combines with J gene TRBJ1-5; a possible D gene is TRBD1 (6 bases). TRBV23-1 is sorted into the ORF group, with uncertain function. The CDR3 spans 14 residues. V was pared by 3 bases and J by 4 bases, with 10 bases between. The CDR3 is CASSHRTENQPQHF. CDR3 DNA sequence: TGCGCCAGCAGTCATAGGACAGAAAATCAGCCCCAGCATTTT.

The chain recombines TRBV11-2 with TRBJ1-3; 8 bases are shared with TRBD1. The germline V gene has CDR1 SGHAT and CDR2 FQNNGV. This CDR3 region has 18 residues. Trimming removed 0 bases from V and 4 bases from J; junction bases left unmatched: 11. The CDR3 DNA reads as TGTGCCAGCAGCTTAGAGGACCCCGGGACAGGTTCCGGAAACACCATATATTTT. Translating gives CASSLEDPGTGSGNTIYF.